Listed below are T cell receptor beta chains from one sample, sequenced in a study of shared clonotypes between healthy human individuals. Profiling relied on immunoSEQ multiplex PCR, and the TCRdb table lists in-frame clones only, not all of them. The data contain about 2.1 million clones, just under 95% of them singletons. The sequenced sample consisted of naive CD8+ T cells from PBMCs. The receptors come from a man in his late teens or twenties in good health. Some clones in this sample may be carry-over from other donors' samples. Both conserved end residues are part of each CDR3. The order of the fields is clone size, D gene, J gene, V gene, CDR3 protein, CDR3 DNA. A D gene is named only where the DNA matches it firmly. Only part of the rows carry a size: once, few, many, or a class if the clone is expanded.

. | . | TRBJ2-1 | TRBV27 | CASSSDYSYNEQFF | TGTGCCAGCAGTTCAGACTACTCCTACAATGAGCAGTTCTTC
. | . | TRBJ2-1 | TRBV7-9 | CASSPRLSGMNEQFF | TGTGCCAGCAGCCCACGGTTGTCCGGGATGAATGAGCAGTTCTTC
once | TRBD1 | TRBJ2-7 | TRBV4-1 | CASSPLFGTDYEQYF | TGCGCCAGCAGCCCCTTATTCGGGACAGACTACGAGCAGTACTTC
. | TRBD2 | TRBJ2-1 | TRBV28 | CASSPAGGPVEQFF | TGTGCCAGCTCCCCGGCGGGAGGGCCCGTTGAGCAGTTCTTC
. | . | TRBJ2-7 | TRBV5-1 | CASSGPERAYEQYF | TGCGCCAGCAGCGGTCCGGAACGAGCCTACGAGCAGTACTTC
once | TRBD1 | TRBJ1-1 | TRBV5-1 | CASSSDPGQLDYTEAFF | TGCGCCAGCAGCTCAGATCCGGGACAGCTCGATTACACTGAAGCTTTCTTT
. | TRBD1 | TRBJ2-7 | TRBV11-1 | CASSLVRGTAPYEQYF | TGTGCCAGCAGCTTAGTTCGTGGGACAGCACCCTACGAGCAGTACTTC
. | TRBD1 | TRBJ2-5 | TRBV27 | CASSFSRGNQETQYF | TGTGCCAGCAGTTTCAGCAGGGGGAACCAAGAGACCCAGTACTTC
. | . | TRBJ1-3 | TRBV10-3 | CALRGVLGNTIYF | TGTGCCCTCCGGGGGGTACTTGGAAACACCATATATTTT
. | . | TRBJ2-3 | TRBV2 | CASSESAAYSSTDTQYF | TGTGCCAGCAGTGAATCGGCAGCCTACTCTAGCACAGATACGCAGTATTTT
. | TRBD1 | TRBJ2-7 | TRBV9 | CASSTDRGHEQYF | TGTGCCAGCAGCACAGACAGGGGCCACGAGCAGTACTTC
once | TRBD1 | TRBJ1-5 | TRBV28 | CASRNRGLNQPQHF | TGTGCCAGCAGAAACAGGGGGCTGAATCAGCCCCAGCATTTT
. | TRBD2 | TRBJ2-7 | TRBV5-1 | CASSLDASGIPYEQYF | TGCGCCAGCAGCTTGGATGCTAGCGGGATTCCCTACGAGCAGTACTTC
. | TRBD1 | TRBJ2-3 | TRBV27 | CASSFLRDRGTDTQYF | TGTGCCAGCAGTTTTCTCCGGGACAGGGGTACAGATACGCAGTATTTT